In this sample, the clone carrying this T cell receptor (beta chain) turned up many times. Its antigen is still unknown. Amplified TCR beta CDR3 regions came from RNA transcripts. First-round RT-PCR targeting the TCR CDR3 was performed with the HTBI primer set. A single record per CDR3 protein comes from TCRdb applying MiXCR to the multiplex PCR reads. Of hundreds of thousands of distinct CDR3 sequences listed, roughly an eighth are singletons. These data are taken from a study of T cells in Graves' hyperthyroidism and ophthalmopathy. Study in general: Upon initial diagnosis and before any treatment, peripheral blood was collected. General observations from the study: Blood held most thyroid clonotypes expanded above 0.001 frequency.

Germline-derived CDR1 and CDR2 are DFQATT and SNEGSKA (reference sequence). The CDR3 is 14 residues long. V was clipped by 1 base and J by 1 base, with 10 bases between them. Reasons for excluding patients were uncontrolled infection, other autoimmune disease, pregnancy or lactation. Thyroid ultrasound, orbital computed tomography, clinical symptoms, and serum thyroxine and TRAb underpinned diagnoses. What was sequenced was blood. The V call is TRBV20-1, the J call TRBJ1-1; D ambiguous. The source of this sequence is a woman between 35 and 50 years old with Graves' ophthalmopathy. The CDR3 loop is CSARVRQSNTEAFF. In nucleotides, the CDR3 is TGCAGTGCTAGAGTTCGACAATCGAACACTGAAGCTTTCTTT.